One and the same sample provided the 24 T cell receptor beta chains below, sequenced in a study of CD8+CD57+ T cells in acquired aplastic anemia. Sequenced patients had shown CD8+CD57+ cell expansion by flow cytometry. CDR3 and TCR beta VDJ profiling relied on genomic DNA as the template. Via MiXCR, TCRdb re-called the reads, giving one row per CDR3 protein. The sample has about 160,000 distinct CDR3 sequences; 45% to 50% are singletons. Sequenced material: sorted CD4+, CD8+, or CD8+CD57+ T cells (not recorded which) from PBMCs. Receptors were obtained from a human donor with aplastic anemia.

This clonotype appeared many times. The genes are TRBV19 and TRBJ1-2; TRBD1 is a possible D gene (5 bases). The ends were cut back, 0 bases at V and 2 bases at J, with 10 bases in the middle. This CDR3 contains 15 residues. From germline, CDR1 is LNHDA and CDR2 SQIVND (reference sequence). The CDR3 DNA is TGTGCCAGTAGTATAGAAAGGGGAATGAACTATGGCTACACCTTC. Translated: CASSIERGMNYGYTF.

This chain links TRBV30 with TRBJ1-1; TRBD1 agrees at 8 bases. Germline V gives CDR1 GTSNPN, CDR2 SVGIG (reference sequence). The length of the CDR3 is 15 residues. The V gene end was trimmed by 3 bases and the J gene end by 0 bases; junction bases not matched to a gene: 6. CDR3 coding DNA: TGTGCCTGGAGCGCCGGACAGGGTCTGAACACTGAAGCTTTCTTT. Its translation: CAWSAGQGLNTEAFF.

This clonotype appeared a few times. V and J are TRBV20-1 and TRBJ2-3, with D perhaps TRBD2 (5 bases). The germline CDR1 and CDR2 sequences are DFQATT and SNEGSKA (reference sequence). This CDR3 comprises 13 residues. Trimming took 3 bases from V and 3 from J, leaving 10 bases between them. CDR3 sequence reads: CSARNSVTDTQYF. CDR3 DNA: TGCAGTGCTAGGAATAGCGTTACAGATACGCAGTATTTT.

The chain combines TRBV19 with TRBJ2-7; a possible D gene is TRBD1 (6 bases). Germline V gene sequence: CDR1 LNHDA, CDR2 SQIVND (reference sequence). V was clipped by 5 bases and J by 5 bases, with 16 bases between them. The CDR3 contains 14 residues. CDR3: CASSPVAGVHEQYF. CDR3 bases: TGTGCCAGTAGTCCGGTGGCAGGGGTACACGAGCAGTACTTC.

The chain has TRBV20-1 and TRBJ2-3; 12 bases map to TRBD2. Germline assignment: CDR1 DFQATT and CDR2 SNEGSKA (reference sequence). Trimming at V came to 3 bases and at J to 1 base, leaving 2 bases not matched to a gene. The CDR3 is made up of 15 amino acids. CDR3 sequence reads: CSASRTSGGTDTQYF. The DNA of the CDR3 is TGCAGTGCTAGCCGGACTAGCGGGGGCACAGATACGCAGTATTTT.

This clonotype came up many times. This chain connects TRBV7-9 to TRBJ2-5, with 8 bases lining up with TRBD1. Unmatched junction bases numbered 6, after V lost 2 bases and J lost 1 base. The CDR3 has 16 amino acids. From germline, CDR1 is SEHNR and CDR2 FQNEAQ (reference sequence). The CDR3 DNA reads TGTGCCAGCAGCTTACTCGGACAGGGAGTCCAAGAGACCCAGTACTTC. Encoded protein: CASSLLGQGVQETQYF.

Details on this clonotype: This may be a read error, as it is one base from a much larger clone. The J gene is TRBJ2-7, the V gene TRBV11-2; 12 bases fit TRBD2. Germline CDR1 and CDR2: SGHAT and FQNNGV. With V trimmed by 0 bases and J by 9 bases, 12 bases remained unmatched. The CDR3 length is 17 residues. For the CDR3, the DNA is TGTGCCAGCAGCTTAGAGCTAGCGGGAGGGGACCCGGGCGGGCAGTACTTC. Protein sequence: CASSLELAGGDPGGQYF.

The chain employs TRBV7-9 and TRBJ2-7; D is perhaps TRBD2 (6 bases). Germline V CDR1 and CDR2: SEHNR, FQNEAQ (reference sequence). The CDR3 is made up of 14 amino acids. V lost 0 bases to trimming and J lost 5 bases, with 11 bases between them. CDR3 DNA sequence: TGTGCCAGCAGCTTAGCTGAGCGGGTTCACGAGCAGTACTTC. Residues: CASSLAERVHEQYF.

This clonotype occurred many times. This sequence joins TRBV11-2 and TRBJ2-7; perhaps TRBD1 as D (5 bases). The length of the CDR3 is 14 residues. V lost 2 bases and J 4 bases, leaving 12 bases between the germline ends. Germline loops: CDR1 SGHAT, CDR2 FQNNGV. DNA of the CDR3: TGTGCCAGCAGCTTACCAGGGCCTGTGTACGAGCAGTACTTC. Protein sequence: CASSLPGPVYEQYF. Supplemented by reference TRBV11-2 and TRBJ2-7, the full variable domain reads EAGVAQSPRYKIIEKRQSVAFWCNPISGHATLYWYQQILGQGPKLLIQFQNNGVVDDSQLPKDRFSAERLKGVDSTLKIQPAKLEDSAVYLCASSLPGPVYEQYFGPGTRLTVT.

The rearrangement uses TRBV29-1 and TRBJ1-1; weak D call: TRBD1 (5 bases). With 6 bases removed from V and 4 bases from J, the gap between germline ends came to 24 bases. Germline V CDR1 and CDR2: SQVTM, ANQGSEA. CDR3 length equals 16 residues. CDR3 DNA sequence: TGCAGCGTCCACCTATTGGGGGTCCAATCGGTCACTGAAGCTTTCTTT. Translated, it gives CSVHLLGVQSVTEAFF.

The V gene is TRBV24-1, the J gene TRBJ2-1, with D possibly being TRBD1 (6 bases). Germline CDR1 is KGHDR and CDR2 is SFDVKD. This CDR3 region has 13 residues. V lost 9 bases and J lost 7, with 15 bases in between. The CDR3 spells CATEAQGINEQFF. For the CDR3, the DNA is TGTGCCACCGAGGCGCAGGGGATAAATGAGCAGTTCTTC.

There are many counts of this clonotype. This chain links TRBV11-3 with TRBJ1-1, with 9 nucleotides matching TRBD1. Germline loops: CDR1 SGHNT, CDR2 YENEEA. V shed 5 bases and J 6 bases; nucleotides not matched to a gene: 7. The length of the CDR3 is 14 residues. The CDR3 region has the DNA TGTGCCAGCAGCCTCACAGGGGGCGAGGCTGAAGCTTTCTTT. Amino acid sequence: CASSLTGGEAEAFF.

The sample holds many counts of this clonotype. The chain joins TRBV10-3 to TRBJ1-1; no firm D call. CDR1 is ENHRY and CDR2 is SYGVKD in the germline V gene. The CDR3 contains 12 residues. Trimming removed 6 bases from V and 5 bases from J, with 10 bases in between. CDR3 nucleotides: TGTGCCATCAGGGAGGGAGGGACTGAAGCTTTCTTT. Protein sequence: CAIREGGTEAFF.

This clonotype was seen repeatedly, ten times or more. The V call is TRBV20-1, the J call TRBJ2-7; 13 bases are a match to TRBD2. Trimming removed 6 bases from V and 5 bases from J; junction bases left unmatched: 7. CDR3 length: 14 residues. Per germline, CDR1 DFQATT and CDR2 SNEGSKA (reference sequence). DNA of the CDR3: TGCAGTGCGAGACTAGCGGGAGGTGAAAACGAGCAGTACTTC. This encodes CSARLAGGENEQYF.

Ten or more counts support this clonotype. Here the CDR3 reads CASSPGAPSNEQYF. The CDR3 coding sequence is TGTGCCAGCAGCCCAGGTGCTCCGAGTAACGAGCAGTACTTC. The rearrangement joins TRBV9 to TRBJ2-7; D ambiguous. V gave up 4 bases and J gave up 5 bases, with 16 bases separating them. The CDR3 is 14 residues long. Per the germline V gene, CDR1 is SGDLS and CDR2 is YYNGEE.

The chain links TRBV15 to TRBJ1-6; D uncertain. The germline gives CDR1 LNHNV, CDR2 YYDKDF (reference sequence). This CDR3 is built from 15 residues. With 1 base removed from V and 7 bases from J, the gap between germline ends came to 11 bases. CDR3 nucleotide sequence: TGTGCCACCAGCAGAGGGCCCTCACGGAATTCACCCCTCCACTTT. This translates into CATSRGPSRNSPLHF.

This clonotype showed up many times. The chain is built from TRBV5-4 and TRBJ1-1; 7 bases line up with TRBD1. The V gene's germline CDR1 is SGHNT and CDR2 YYREEE (reference sequence). Trimming cost V 5 bases and J 0 bases; bases outside gene matches: 10. The CDR3 has 16 residues. CDR3 nucleotide sequence: TGTGCCAGCAGTACCAACGTGGACAGGATGAACACTGAAGCTTTCTTT. As protein: CASSTNVDRMNTEAFF.

V is TRBV5-5 and J is TRBJ2-1; tentatively, D is TRBD2 (5 bases). Germline V gene data show CDR1 as SGHKS and CDR2 as YYEKEE (reference sequence). The V and J ends lost 4 bases and 6 bases respectively, with 14 bases between them. This CDR3 comprises 14 residues. CDR3 loop: CASSTNRDSNEQFF. The CDR3 DNA is TGTGCCAGCAGCACTAACCGGGATAGCAATGAGCAGTTCTTC.

At least ten counts were recorded for this clonotype. The V gene is TRBV19, the J gene TRBJ1-1; D uncertain. Trimming took 7 bases from V and 1 from J, leaving 16 bases between them. Germline assignment: CDR1 LNHDA and CDR2 SQIVND (reference sequence). The length of the CDR3 is 15 residues. In DNA, the CDR3 is TGTGCCAGTACGGCTTGGGGTGGCGAGAACACTGAAGCTTTCTTT. Translating gives CASTAWGGENTEAFF.

A word on this clonotype: A much more abundant neighbour one base away suggests this may be a read error. J is TRBJ1-2 and V is TRBV6-2 or TRBV6-3; D is unresolved. Germline loops: CDR1 MNHEY, CDR2 SVGEGT. The CDR3 has 13 amino acids. The CDR3 sequence is CASSDGAGDGYAF. CDR3 bases: TGTGCCAGCAGTGACGGAGCGGGAGATGGCTACGCCTTC.

The chain has TRBV9 and TRBJ2-5; TRBD1 or TRBD2 may be the D gene (5 bases each). CDR1 is SGDLS, CDR2 YYNGEE, per germline. Trimming left V 4 bases short and J 1 base short, with 20 bases between. The CDR3 has 17 residues. This CDR3 is CASSHPNGADLQETQYF. CDR3 coding DNA: TGTGCCAGCAGCCACCCGAACGGGGCAGACCTCCAAGAGACCCAGTACTTC.

The J gene is TRBJ1-1, the V gene TRBV19, with TRBD1 as a possible D gene (5 bases). V was clipped by 6 bases and J by 9 bases, with 17 bases between them. Germline loops: CDR1 LNHDA, CDR2 SQIVND (reference sequence). This CDR3 comprises 13 residues. Here the CDR3 DNA reads TGTGCCAGTAGATCGGGCGGGGGAAAGAAAGCTTTCTTT. Translated, it gives CASRSGGGKKAFF.

This clonotype came up a few times. CDR3 sequence reads: CASSQRQVQYNEQFF. Written as DNA, the CDR3 is TGTGCCAGCAGCCAACGACAGGTTCAGTACAATGAGCAGTTCTTC. The V and J genes are TRBV7-2 and TRBJ2-1; D is perhaps TRBD1 (6 bases). Trimming shortened V by 5 bases and J by 4 bases, and 15 bases separated the two germline ends. Per germline, CDR1 SGHTA and CDR2 FQGNSA. This CDR3 has 15 amino acids.

This clonotype has a count of ten or more. The chain uses TRBV19 and TRBJ1-1; no clear D gene. This CDR3 spans 13 amino acids. Germline V gene sequence: CDR1 LNHDA, CDR2 SQIVND (reference sequence). Trimming cost V 2 bases and J 8 bases, with 12 bases left between them. The CDR3 spells CASSIWQAREAFF. The CDR3 DNA follows: TGTGCCAGTAGTATATGGCAGGCCAGAGAAGCTTTCTTT. The complete variable domain, with remaining parts taken from reference TRBV19 and TRBJ1-1, reads DGGITQSPKYLFRKEGQNVTLSCEQNLNHDAMYWYRQDPGQGLRLIYYSQIVNDFQKGDIAEGYSVSREKKESFPLTVTSAQKNPTAFYLCASSIWQAREAFFGQGTRLTVV.